These T cell receptor beta chains were read from a single sample in a study of memory CD4+ T cells and cytomegalovirus serostatus. Some clones are missing from TCRdb's copy, which holds only in-frame ones; the method was immunoSEQ multiplex PCR. The sample shows 80,000 to 100,000 clones, 75% to 90% of them seen only once. The source material was memory CD4+ T cells from blood. The receptor source for this set is an adult in good health and CMV-seropositive. Each CDR3 is given with its conserved first and last residue. The D gene is left open where the match is weak. For some rows the clone size is stated as once, few or many, or as a class when expanded; others skip it.

>TRBV10-1|NA|once|TRBJ1-5
CASSPGGENQPQHF
TGCGCCAGCAGTCCCGGTGGGGAGAATCAGCCCCAGCATTTT
>TRBV19|TRBD1|NA|TRBJ1-5
CASSEQGGNQPQHF
TGTGCCAGTAGTGAACAGGGGGGAAATCAGCCCCAGCATTTT
>TRBV27|NA|NA|TRBJ1-5
CASSPFRGQPQHF
TGTGCCAGCAGTCCATTCCGGGGTCAGCCCCAGCATTTT
>TRBV28|NA|NA|TRBJ1-5
CASSPLRGEGPQPQHF
TGTGCCAGCAGTCCCCTTAGAGGGGAAGGGCCCCAGCCCCAGCATTTT
>TRBV5-1|NA|NA|TRBJ2-1
CASSYGQEGNNEQFF
TGCGCCAGCAGCTACGGACAGGAGGGAAACAATGAGCAGTTCTTC
>TRBV7-6|NA|NA|TRBJ2-7
CASSPENYEQYF
TGTGCCAGCAGCCCAGAAAACTACGAGCAGTACTTC
>TRBV18|NA|NA|TRBJ2-4
CASSPLGGLAKNIQYF
TGTGCCAGCTCACCGTTAGGGGGGCTAGCCAAAAACATTCAGTACTTC
>TRBV5-8|NA|NA|TRBJ1-1
CASSLFGESEAFF
TGTGCCAGCAGCTTGTTCGGGGAATCTGAAGCTTTCTTT
>TRBV2|NA|NA|TRBJ1-4
CASSDQGGAGEKLFF
TGTGCCAGCAGTGATCAAGGGGGGGCTGGGGAAAAACTGTTTTTT
>TRBV7-2|NA|NA|TRBJ2-4
CASSISWGRMDIQYF
TGTGCCAGCAGCATTAGTTGGGGCAGGATGGACATTCAGTACTTC